Listed here are 20 T cell receptor beta chains from one sample, sequenced in a study of identical twins. TCRdb redid the calling of the 5' RACE reads with MiXCR, one entry per CDR3 protein. Counted here are 1.5 million to 2 million distinct CDR3 sequences, less than 35% occurring once; the ten biggest clones make up around 0.25%. Material: cord blood. The receptors originated from a newborn girl in good health.

This clonotype has a count of ten or more. The CDR3 nucleotides read TGTGCCAGCAGCCCTCTCGGACAAATCTCCTACGAGCAGTACTTC. Translation: CASSPLGQISYEQYF. This chain links TRBV6-5 with TRBJ2-7, with a weak D call TRBD1 (5 bases). Deletions cut 6 bases from V and 0 bases from J, with 15 bases between. Germline CDR1 and CDR2: MNHEY and SVGAGI. The CDR3 runs 15 residues.

This clonotype was counted at least ten times. The chain uses TRBV14 and TRBJ2-7, with a tentative D call TRBD1 (5 bases). The CDR3 consists of 13 residues. Per the germline V gene, CDR1 is SGHDN and CDR2 is FVKESK. V lost 1 base and J 5 bases, leaving 9 bases between the germline ends. This CDR3 is CASSQGDSHEQYF. The CDR3 DNA sequence: TGTGCCAGCAGCCAAGGTGACAGCCACGAGCAGTACTTC.

This clonotype was seen a few times. The rearrangement joins TRBV5-6 to TRBJ2-1; 10 bases are a match to TRBD2. Per germline, CDR1 SGHDT and CDR2 YYEEEE. The CDR3 consists of 16 residues. V lost 2 bases to trimming and J lost 8 bases; unmatched junction nucleotides: 10. The DNA of the CDR3 is TGTGCCAGCAGCTTTGGGGCTAGCGGGAGTCTTCATGAGCAGTTCTTC. It is translated as CASSFGASGSLHEQFF.

CDR3 nucleotides: TGTGCCAGCAGTTTAAAGTCCAGGGGGCTGATCTATAGCAATCAGCCCCAGCATTTT. Residues: CASSLKSRGLIYSNQPQHF. V gene TRBV12-3 or TRBV12-4 combines with J gene TRBJ1-5, with 8 positions matching TRBD1. V was clipped by 2 bases and J by 0 bases; unmatched bases: 12. The CDR3 extends over 19 amino acids.

The chain is built from TRBV9 and TRBJ2-1; a weak D match, TRBD2 (6 bases). V lost 3 bases and J lost 0, with 16 bases in between. This CDR3 has 17 residues. Per the germline V gene, CDR1 is SGDLS and CDR2 is YYNGEE. The CDR3: CASSERLYGSSYNEQFF. For the CDR3, the DNA is TGTGCCAGCAGCGAGAGGTTGTACGGGAGCTCCTACAATGAGCAGTTCTTC.

This sequence joins TRBV27 and TRBJ1-4, with 9 bases identical to TRBD1. This CDR3 spans 15 amino acids. Germline CDR1 is MNHEY and CDR2 is SMNVEV (reference sequence). J was trimmed by 8 bases and V by 6 bases; bases with no gene match: 10. CDR3 region: CASSFRGTGNEKLFF. DNA for the CDR3: TGTGCCAGCAGCTTTCGCGGGACAGGGAACGAAAAACTGTTTTTT.

This clonotype was counted only a few times. The CDR3 DNA follows: TGCAGTGCCAACTTAGGGCGGGAGAGAAATGAGCAGTTCTTC. It yields the protein CSANLGRERNEQFF. The chain uses TRBV20-1 and TRBJ2-1; TRBD2 matches at 7 bases. CDR3 length equals 14 residues. V lost 6 bases and J lost 7; bases outside the gene matches: 12. In germline, CDR1 is DFQATT, CDR2 SNEGSKA (reference sequence).

Only a few counts were recorded for this clonotype. This chain uses TRBV4-2 with TRBJ2-2; D not certain. Trimming removed 0 bases at V and 0 bases at J, with 8 bases between. Germline values: CDR1 LGHNA, CDR2 YNFKEQ. The CDR3 contains 16 residues. CDR3 DNA sequence: TGTGCCAGCAGCCAAGACAGGCTAGCGAACACCGGGGAGCTGTTTTTT. Translation: CASSQDRLANTGELFF.

This clonotype was picked up a small number of times. The J gene is TRBJ2-3, the V gene TRBV6-5; D not certain. The CDR3 extends over 14 amino acids. Germline CDR1 reads MNHEY; CDR2 reads SVGAGI. V was clipped by 4 bases and J by 5 bases, with 13 bases between them. Here the CDR3 DNA reads TGTGCCAGCAGTTCCTTAGTCCCAGAAGATACGCAGTATTTT. Protein sequence: CASSSLVPEDTQYF.

This clonotype was counted between two and nine times. The rearrangement links TRBV14 to TRBJ1-1; TRBD1 matches at 11 bases. The germline gives CDR1 SGHDN, CDR2 FVKESK. The CDR3 covers 17 residues. The trim removed 4 bases at V and 0 bases at J, leaving 7 bases unmatched. DNA for the CDR3: TGTGCCAGCAGCCCCCGGACAGGGGGCCTCTTGAACACTGAAGCTTTCTTT. It encodes CASSPRTGGLLNTEAFF.

This rearrangement joins TRBV4-1 to TRBJ1-5; D is undetermined. CDR1 is MGHRA, CDR2 YSYEKL, per germline. The V and J ends lost 4 bases and 0 bases respectively, with 16 bases between them. The CDR3 is 17 amino acids. In nucleotides, the CDR3 is TGCGCCAGCAGCCCCGCCAGATGGGTAAATAGCAATCAGCCCCAGCATTTT. It translates to CASSPARWVNSNQPQHF.

This rearrangement joins TRBV6-6 to TRBJ2-5; TRBD1 aligns across 8 bases. The CDR3 is 15 amino acids. Germline V gives CDR1 MNHNY, CDR2 SVGAGI (reference sequence). V trimming: 0 bases; J trimming: 4 bases; junction bases outside the gene matches: 4. The CDR3 region is CASSYSVRGLETQYF. CDR3 coding DNA: TGTGCCAGCAGTTACTCGGTCAGGGGGCTAGAGACCCAGTACTTC.

This clonotype was counted only a few times. The genes are TRBV3-1 and TRBJ1-1; 9 positions match TRBD1. The germline V gene has CDR1 LGHDT and CDR2 YNNKEL (reference sequence). The CDR3 has 19 amino acids. Trimming at V came to 1 base and at J to 0 bases, leaving 12 bases not matched to a gene. The CDR3 nucleotides are TGTGCCAGCAGCCAAGGGCCCGGAAGGGACAGGGTTGTGAACACTGAAGCTTTCTTT. As protein: CASSQGPGRDRVVNTEAFF.

On this clonotype: Just one base apart from a much larger clone, this may be a read error. This chain uses TRBV24-1 with TRBJ1-5; no clear D gene. CDR1 and CDR2 from the germline V gene are KGHDR and SFDVKD. CDR3 length equals 12 residues. The CDR3 bases are TGTACCACCAGTGACCCCAATCAGCCCCAGCATTTT. Its translation is CTTSDPNQPQHF.

V gene TRBV14 combines with J gene TRBJ2-1; 11 positions agree with TRBD2. This CDR3 is 16 amino acids long. In germline, CDR1 is SGHDN, CDR2 FVKESK. Trimming removed 4 bases from V and 10 bases from J; junction bases left unmatched: 12. The CDR3 loop reads CASSRLAGGAFGEQFF. CDR3 sequence (DNA): TGTGCCAGCAGCCGGCTAGCGGGGGGTGCCTTTGGGGAGCAGTTCTTC.

This clonotype was observed a few times. The gene calls are TRBV5-5 and TRBJ2-1, with D possibly TRBD2 on 6 matching bases. V was cut by 4 bases and J by 4 bases, with 15 bases left in between. There are 15 residues in the CDR3. From germline, CDR1 is SGHKS and CDR2 YYEKEE (reference sequence). The CDR3 loop is CASSKGRETYNEQFF. The CDR3, as DNA: TGTGCCAGCAGCAAAGGGCGGGAAACATACAATGAGCAGTTCTTC.

The chain uses TRBV7-2 and TRBJ2-7; TRBD1 agrees at 7 bases. CDR1 and CDR2 from the germline V gene are SGHTA and FQGNSA. The junction had 9 bases not matched to a gene; V was cut back by 3 bases and J by 7 bases. CDR3 length: 14 amino acids. CDR3 protein: CASSFRQGSGEQYF. The CDR3 region has the DNA TGTGCCAGCAGCTTCAGACAGGGTTCTGGAGAGCAGTACTTC.

This sequence joins TRBV10-2 and TRBJ2-7; D may be TRBD1 (5 bases). Germline loops: CDR1 WSHSY, CDR2 SAAADI. Trimming removed 5 bases from V and 5 bases from J, with 22 bases in between. This CDR3 has 16 residues. The CDR3 sequence: CASSTQVPGFPDEQYF. The CDR3 bases are TGCGCCAGCAGTACACAGGTTCCAGGTTTTCCTGACGAGCAGTACTTC.

V is TRBV28 and J is TRBJ2-3, with D perhaps matching TRBD2 (6 bases). Germline assignment: CDR1 MDHEN and CDR2 SYDVKM. This CDR3 region has 15 residues. V was cut by 4 bases and J by 4 bases, with 15 bases left in between. The CDR3 coding sequence is TGTGCCAGCAGTTCGACCAGGGAGGTCGCAGATACGCAGTATTTT. It codes for CASSSTREVADTQYF.

V usage is TRBV28 and J usage is TRBJ2-7, with 16 nucleotides matching TRBD2. CDR1 is MDHEN and CDR2 is SYDVKM in the germline V gene. This CDR3 region has 14 residues. CDR3 nucleotide sequence: TGTGCTGGCAGTTCAGGGACTAGCGGGAGGGTCCTGTACTTC. Residues: CAGSSGTSGRVLYF. The full variable domain, with the rest looked up from reference TRBV28 and TRBJ2-7, is DVKVTQSSRYLVKRTGEKVFLECVQDMDHENMFWYRQDPGLGLRLIYFSYDVKMKEKGDIPEGYSVSREKKERFSLILESASTNQTSMYLCAGSSGTSGRVLYFGPGTRLTVT.